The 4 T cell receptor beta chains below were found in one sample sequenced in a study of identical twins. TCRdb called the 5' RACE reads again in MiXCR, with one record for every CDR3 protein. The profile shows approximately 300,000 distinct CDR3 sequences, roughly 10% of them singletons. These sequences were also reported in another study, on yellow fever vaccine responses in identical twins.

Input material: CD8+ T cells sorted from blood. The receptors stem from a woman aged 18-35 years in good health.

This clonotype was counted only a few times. CDR3 nucleotides: TGTGCCAGCAGCGATCTGCTGAACACTGAAGCTTTCTTT. Translation gives CASSDLLNTEAFF. The V and J genes are TRBV5-5 and TRBJ1-1; D is undetermined. The germline gives CDR1 SGHKS, CDR2 YYEKEE (reference sequence). The CDR3 is 13 residues long. V lost 4 bases, J lost 0 bases, and 7 bases lay in between.

The CDR3 region has the DNA TGTGCCAGCAGCACACCCCAGGGGGCAGGGGACGAGCAGTACTTC. It encodes CASSTPQGAGDEQYF. V and J are TRBV12-3 or TRBV12-4 and TRBJ2-7; 8 nucleotides agree with TRBD1. With 6 bases clipped from V and 5 bases from J, the junction kept 12 bases outside the gene matches. The CDR3 is made up of 15 amino acids.

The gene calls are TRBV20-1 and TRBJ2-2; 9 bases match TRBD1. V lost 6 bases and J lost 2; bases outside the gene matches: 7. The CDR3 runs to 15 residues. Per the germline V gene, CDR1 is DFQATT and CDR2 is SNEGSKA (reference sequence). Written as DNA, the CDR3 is TGCAGTGCCCGCCGACAGGGGGACAACACCGGGGAGCTGTTTTTT. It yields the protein CSARRQGDNTGELFF.

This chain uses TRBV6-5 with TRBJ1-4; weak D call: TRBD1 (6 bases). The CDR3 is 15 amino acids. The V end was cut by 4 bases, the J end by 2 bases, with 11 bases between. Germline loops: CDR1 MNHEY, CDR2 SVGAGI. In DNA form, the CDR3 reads TGTGCCAGCAGTTCCAGTCAGGGGACTAATGAAAAACTGTTTTTT. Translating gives CASSSSQGTNEKLFF.